This record concerns one TCR beta chain sequence. The sample comes from a study of blood T cell repertoires in COVID-19. Overall study: Sources were T cells, B-cell-depleted T cells, or PBMCs; the material itself was cDNA or gDNA.

Sequenced by immunoSEQ multiplex PCR; TCRdb stores in-frame clones only, minus some. The sample records some 120,000 clones, just under 85% being singletons. This sequence originates from a woman aged 50 to 65 with acute or convalescent COVID-19. Specimen: peripheral blood.

CDR3 sequence: CASSGYRVNNSPLHF. The CDR3 DNA sequence: TGCGCCAGCAGCGGATACAGGGTAAATAATTCACCCCTCCACTTT. The chain carries TRBV4-1 and TRBJ1-6; TRBD1 is a possible D gene (6 bases). Germline CDR1 MGHRA, CDR2 YSYEKL. The CDR3 spans 15 residues. Trimming removed 5 bases at V and 5 bases at J, with 13 bases between.